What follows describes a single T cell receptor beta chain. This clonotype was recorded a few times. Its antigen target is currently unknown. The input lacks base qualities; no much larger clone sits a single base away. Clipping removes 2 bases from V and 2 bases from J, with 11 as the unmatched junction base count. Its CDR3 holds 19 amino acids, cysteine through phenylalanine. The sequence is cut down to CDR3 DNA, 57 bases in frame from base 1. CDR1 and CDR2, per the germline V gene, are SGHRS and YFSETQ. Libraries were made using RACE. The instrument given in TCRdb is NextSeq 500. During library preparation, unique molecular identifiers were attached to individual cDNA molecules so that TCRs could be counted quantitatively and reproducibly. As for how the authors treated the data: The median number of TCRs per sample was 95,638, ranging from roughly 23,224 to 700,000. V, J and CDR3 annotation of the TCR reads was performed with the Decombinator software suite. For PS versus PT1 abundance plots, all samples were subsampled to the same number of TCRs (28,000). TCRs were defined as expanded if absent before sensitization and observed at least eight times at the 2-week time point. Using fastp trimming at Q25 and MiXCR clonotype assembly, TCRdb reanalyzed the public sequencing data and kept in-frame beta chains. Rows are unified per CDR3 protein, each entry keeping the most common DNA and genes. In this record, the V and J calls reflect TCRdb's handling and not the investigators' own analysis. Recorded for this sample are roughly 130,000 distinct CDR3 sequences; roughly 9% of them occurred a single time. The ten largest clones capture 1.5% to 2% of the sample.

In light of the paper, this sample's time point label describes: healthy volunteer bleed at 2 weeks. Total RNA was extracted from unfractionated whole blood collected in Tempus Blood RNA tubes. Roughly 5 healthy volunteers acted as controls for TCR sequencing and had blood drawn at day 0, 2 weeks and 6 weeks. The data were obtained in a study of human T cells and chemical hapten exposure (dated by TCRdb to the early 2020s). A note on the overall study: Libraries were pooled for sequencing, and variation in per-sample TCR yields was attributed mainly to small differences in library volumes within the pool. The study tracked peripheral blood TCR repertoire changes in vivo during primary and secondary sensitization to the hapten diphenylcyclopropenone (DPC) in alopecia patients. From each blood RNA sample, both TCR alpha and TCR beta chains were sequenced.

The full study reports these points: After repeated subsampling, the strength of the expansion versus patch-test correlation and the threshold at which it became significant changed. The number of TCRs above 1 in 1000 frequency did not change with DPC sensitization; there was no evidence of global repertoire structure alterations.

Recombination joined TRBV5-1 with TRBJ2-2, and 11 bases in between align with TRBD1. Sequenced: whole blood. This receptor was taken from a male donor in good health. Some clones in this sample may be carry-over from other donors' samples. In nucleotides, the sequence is TGCGCCAGCAGCTTACTAGAGACATGGACAGGGGGCAACACCGGGGAGCTGTTTTTT. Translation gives CASSLLETWTGGNTGELFF.